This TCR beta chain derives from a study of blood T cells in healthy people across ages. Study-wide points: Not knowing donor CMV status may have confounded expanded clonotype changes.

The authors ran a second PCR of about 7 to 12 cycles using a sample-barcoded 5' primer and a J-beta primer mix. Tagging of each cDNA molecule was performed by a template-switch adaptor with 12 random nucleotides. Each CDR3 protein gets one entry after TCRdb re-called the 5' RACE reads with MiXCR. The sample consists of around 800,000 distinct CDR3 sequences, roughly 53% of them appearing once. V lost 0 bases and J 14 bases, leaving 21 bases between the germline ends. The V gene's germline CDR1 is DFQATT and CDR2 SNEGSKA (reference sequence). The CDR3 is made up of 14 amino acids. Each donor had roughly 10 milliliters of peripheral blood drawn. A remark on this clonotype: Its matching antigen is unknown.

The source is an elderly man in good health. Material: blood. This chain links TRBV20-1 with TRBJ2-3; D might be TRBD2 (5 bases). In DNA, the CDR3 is TGCAGTGCTAGAGAACGAGCGGCCCACAGATACGCGTATTTT. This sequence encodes CSARERAAHRYAYF.